The TCR beta chain under discussion was sequenced for a study of PD-L1 blockade in urothelial cancer. Time point denoted: pretreatment peripheral blood. TCRdb keeps only in-frame clones here, not all; method: immunoSEQ multiplex PCR. This table holds 130,000 or so clones, around 84% found once. The receptor's source is a middle-aged man with urothelial cancer. The source material was PBMCs, sampled around atezolizumab (anti-PD-L1) treatment.

The CDR3 protein is CAWRNPRDRGRETQYF. CDR3 DNA: TGTGCCTGGAGGAACCCCCGGGACAGGGGGAGAGAGACCCAGTACTTC. The J gene is TRBJ2-5, the V gene TRBV30; 11 bases match TRBD1. The CDR3 totals 16 residues. V gave up 3 bases and J gave up 4 bases; unmatched junction bases: 10. Germline CDR1 is GTSNPN and CDR2 is SVGIG (reference sequence).